This section outlines one TCR beta chain sequence together with its context. Extracted RNA was reverse transcribed into cDNA, the sequencing template. Produced via immunoSEQ multiplex PCR; TCRdb's table is partial and in-frame only. Among tens of thousands of clones listed, about 51% were seen once. The data stem from a study of CD8+ T cells in alopecia areata. Trimming stripped 6 bases from V and 0 bases from J, with 14 bases between. CDR3 length: 14 amino acids. Germline assignment: CDR1 SQVTM and CDR2 ANQGSEA. The receptor comes from a human donor with alopecia areata. V and J are TRBV29-1 and TRBJ1-2; D perhaps matches TRBD1 (5 bases). Sequences were obtained from NKG2D-high CD8+ T cells sorted from blood. Here the CDR3 DNA reads TGCAGCGTCTCCCTCGGGGGAGCTAACTATGGCTACACCTTC. Translated, it gives CSVSLGGANYGYTF.